This TCR beta chain derives from a study of OX40 agonist ivuxolimab in advanced cancers. Some clones are missing from TCRdb's copy, which holds only in-frame ones; the method was immunoSEQ multiplex PCR. The table has about 82,000 clones, 85% to 90% seen once; the top ten hold about 1.9%. Germline V lookup: CDR1 MNHEY, CDR2 SMNVEV (reference sequence). CDR3 length: 18 residues. Trimming removed 5 bases from V and 0 bases from J; junction bases left unmatched: 7. On this clone itself: The target antigen is unknown.

General study points: CD8+ T cells showed, on average, more clonal expansion than CD4+ cells.

This chain connects TRBV27 to TRBJ1-6; 10 nucleotides align to TRBD1. This receptor was obtained from an adult with an advanced solid tumor such as melanoma, head and neck, liver or kidney cancer. Here the sequenced sample was CD4+ or CD8+ T cells sorted from blood, taken in a trial of the OX40 agonist ivuxolimab. The CDR3 DNA reads TGTGCCAGCAGTGAAAGACAGGGGGCTATCTCCTATAATTCACCCCTCCACTTT. It encodes CASSERQGAISYNSPLHF.